The rows below give T cell receptor beta chains drawn from one sample of a study of blood T cell repertoires in COVID-19. Clones were sequenced by immunoSEQ multiplex PCR, and TCRdb holds only the in-frame ones, with some missing. The sample holds about 110,000 clones, around 78% seen once. The sample was peripheral blood. These receptors all come from an elderly man with COVID-19, enrolled during active disease. Both conserved end residues are part of each CDR3. A D gene is named only where the DNA matches it firmly. Where a row states a size, it is once, few, many or the class of an expanded clone; other rows omit it.

>TRBJ2-5|-|TRBV9|few
CASSPSGGGQWETQYF
TGTGCCAGCAGCCCCTCGGGCGGGGGCCAATGGGAGACCCAGTACTTC
>TRBJ2-1|TRBD1|TRBV3-1/TRBV3-2|-
CASSPGQGAEGQFF
TGTGCCAGCAGCCCCGGACAGGGGGCAGAAGGGCAGTTCTTC
>TRBJ2-3|-|TRBV10-2|-
CASSESGGSGTQYF
TGCGCCAGCAGTGAGTCCGGTGGGAGTGGTACGCAGTATTTT
>TRBJ2-7|TRBD1|TRBV3-1/TRBV3-2|-
CASSDRGLDDEQYF
TGTGCCAGCAGCGACAGGGGTCTAGACGACGAGCAGTACTTC
>TRBJ1-2|-|TRBV30|-
CAWSLVTAKSGYTF
TGTGCCTGGAGTCTGGTGACAGCCAAGTCAGGCTACACCTTC
>TRBJ2-3|-|TRBV2|few
CASRYTDTQYF
TGTGCCAGCAGGTACACAGATACGCAGTATTTT
>TRBJ1-5|TRBD1|TRBV19|-
CASSIVTGNQPQHF
TGTGCCAGTAGTATAGTGACAGGGAATCAGCCCCAGCATTTT
>TRBJ2-7|-|TRBV6-2/TRBV6-3|-
CASSSSGVSDEQYF
TGTGCCAGCAGTTCGTCAGGGGTCAGCGACGAGCAGTACTTC
>TRBJ1-4|TRBD1|TRBV7-8|once
CASAWDSGNEKLFF
TGTGCCAGCGCATGGGACAGTGGTAACGAAAAACTGTTTTTT
>TRBJ2-3|TRBD1|TRBV6-5|-
CASSLDRDTDTQYF
TGTGCCAGCAGCCTCGACAGGGACACAGATACGCAGTATTTT
>TRBJ1-6|-|TRBV4-1|-
CASSQEGGKLSSYNSPLHF
TGCGCCAGCAGCCAAGAAGGAGGGAAACTGAGCTCCTATAATTCACCCCTCCACTTT
>TRBJ2-3|TRBD2|TRBV7-9|-
CASSLAASGAGSQYF
TGTGCCAGCAGCTTAGCGGCTAGCGGGGCCGGCTCGCAGTATTTT
>TRBJ1-2|-|TRBV6-5|-
CASRADNYGYTF
TGTGCCAGCAGGGCGGATAACTATGGCTACACCTTC
>TRBJ2-2|TRBD2|TRBV28|-
CASSLFGTTNTGELFF
TGTGCCAGCAGTTTATTCGGGACTACGAACACCGGGGAGCTGTTTTTT
>TRBJ2-1|TRBD2|TRBV5-6|-
CASSLGAGGPVEQFF
TGTGCCAGCAGCTTGGGGGCGGGAGGGCCGGTAGAGCAGTTCTTC
>TRBJ1-5|TRBD1|TRBV4-1|-
CASSHYRGAGNQPQHF
TGCGCCAGCAGCCACTACAGGGGGGCTGGCAATCAGCCCCAGCATTTT
>TRBJ1-5|TRBD1|TRBV18|-
CASSAGDRGPNQPQHF
TGTGCCAGCTCCGCGGGGGACAGGGGACCCAATCAGCCCCAGCATTTT
>TRBJ2-2|TRBD1|TRBV6-4|-
CASSDLGGDRGGDTGELFF
TGTGCCAGCAGTGACTTAGGGGGTGACAGGGGAGGCGACACCGGGGAGCTGTTTTTT
>TRBJ1-5|-|TRBV19|medium-sized
CASSMVPGNQPQHF
TGTGCCAGTAGTATGGTCCCAGGGAATCAGCCCCAGCATTTT
>TRBJ2-7|TRBD1|TRBV5-1|-
CASSLGQAGAYEQYF
TGCGCCAGCAGCCTAGGACAGGCCGGTGCCTACGAGCAGTACTTC
>TRBJ2-5|TRBD1|TRBV15|-
CATSRVGQGAKETQYF
TGTGCCACCAGCAGGGTGGGACAGGGGGCGAAAGAGACCCAGTACTTC
>TRBJ1-6|TRBD1|TRBV9|-
CASSVAAGGAGSPLHF
TGTGCCAGCAGCGTAGCGGCAGGGGGCGCGGGTTCACCCCTCCACTTT
>TRBJ2-7|TRBD1|TRBV29-1|-
CSAEGRGPYEQYF
TGCAGCGCTGAAGGCAGGGGGCCCTACGAGCAGTACTTC
>TRBJ2-7|TRBD2|TRBV5-3|-
CARSLALGRETYEQYF
TGTGCCAGAAGCTTGGCTTTAGGGCGGGAGACCTACGAGCAGTACTTC
>TRBJ1-1|-|TRBV7-8|-
CASSRGRLNTEAFF
TGTGCCAGCAGCCGAGGGAGGTTGAACACTGAAGCTTTCTTT
>TRBJ2-3|-|TRBV7-2|-
CASSLRQADTQYF
TGTGCCAGCAGCCTACGACAAGCAGATACGCAGTATTTT
>TRBJ2-7|TRBD2|TRBV5-6|-
CASTLAGRGSYEQYF
TGTGCCAGCACTCTAGCGGGACGGGGGTCCTACGAGCAGTACTTC
>TRBJ2-1|TRBD2|TRBV5-4|-
CASSLISGRNNEQFF
TGTGCCAGCAGCTTGATTAGCGGGCGTAACAATGAGCAGTTCTTC
>TRBJ2-3|TRBD2|TRBV6-5|-
CASSYLASGKGDTQYF
TGTGCCAGCAGTTACCTGGCTAGCGGAAAGGGGGATACGCAGTATTTT
>TRBJ2-7|TRBD2|TRBV4-1|-
CASSQGLAGGPSSYEQYF
TGCGCCAGCAGCCAAGGGCTAGCGGGAGGGCCAAGCTCCTACGAGCAGTACTTC
>TRBJ1-3|TRBD1|TRBV9|few
CASSVEGGGGNTIYF
TGTGCCAGCAGCGTAGAAGGGGGCGGCGGAAACACCATATATTTT
>TRBJ1-4|-|TRBV25-1|-
CASSVPGQNEKLFF
TGTGCCAGCAGTGTACCCGGACAGAATGAAAAACTGTTTTTT
>TRBJ1-4|TRBD1|TRBV7-9|-
CASSPDREDEKLFF
TGTGCCAGCAGCCCAGACAGGGAAGATGAAAAACTGTTTTTT
>TRBJ2-4|-|TRBV3-1/TRBV3-2|-
CASSQDRDIQFPYF
TGTGCCAGCAGCCAAGACAGGGACATTCAGTTCCCGTACTTC
>TRBJ1-2|-|TRBV5-1|-
CASSKWTANYGYTF
TGCGCCAGCAGCAAGTGGACAGCTAACTATGGCTACACCTTC
>TRBJ1-6|-|TRBV10-3|-
CAIRRTEAYKEPLHF
TGTGCCATCAGAAGGACGGAGGCTTACAAGGAGCCTCTCCACTTT
>TRBJ2-1|-|TRBV19|-
CASSKLSGNNEQFF
TGTGCCAGTAGTAAACTTAGCGGCAACAATGAGCAGTTCTTC
>TRBJ2-2|TRBD1|TRBV28|-
CASSSLLGRGRNTGELFF
TGTGCCAGCAGTTCCCTACTCGGCAGGGGGCGCAACACCGGGGAGCTGTTTTTT